This T cell receptor (beta chain) is from a study of T cells after yellow fever vaccination. Study-wide results and limits: Although the secondary response was weaker, it peaked faster, at day 5 versus 15. Re-detected after boosting: most primary clones, around 96% of CD4 and less than 90% of CD8.

TCRdb used MiXCR to reprocess the 5' RACE reads, holding one entry per CDR3 protein. The data contain 20,000 to 25,000 distinct CDR3 sequences, less than 5.5% of them singletons. This clonotype has a count of ten or more. The origin of this receptor is a man between 18 and 35 years old who received the YFV17D yellow fever vaccine. Source: PBMCs, either bulk or a sorted T-cell subset (CD4+, CD8+, memory, or dextramer-sorted; not recorded which), taken roughly 47 days after the first yellow fever vaccination.

Here the CDR3 reads CASGRGTEAFF. For the CDR3, the DNA is TGTGCCAGTGGACGTGGTACTGAAGCTTTCTTT. V usage is TRBV19 and J usage is TRBJ1-1; D remains ambiguous. V was cut by 8 bases and J by 5 bases, with 9 bases left in between. CDR1 and CDR2 from the germline V gene are LNHDA and SQIVND (reference sequence). The CDR3 is made up of 11 amino acids.